The present entry profiles one T cell receptor beta chain with its context. Antigen specificity is unknown. Sample time point: pre-treatment sample, taken before nivolumab and TIL therapy. The tumor samples were excised metastases, mostly pleural nodules or supraclavicular lymph nodes. This specimen comes from a study of TIL therapy for anti-PD-1-resistant metastatic lung cancer. Study-level background: Tumors had a median PD-L1 proportion score of about 6.6%. Most patients had lung adenocarcinoma. Tumors carried a median roughly 1.6 non-synonymous mutations per megabase. Points from the study as a whole: Many TIL product clones were absent from baseline tumor, suggesting clonal contraction.

The CDR3 totals 14 residues. Trimming left V 8 bases short and J 6 bases short, with 20 bases between. From germline, CDR1 is MNHNY and CDR2 SVGAGI (reference sequence). The libraries were made with immunoSEQ v3. Sequencing was performed with immunoSEQ multiplex PCR; in TCRdb, only in-frame clones are kept and a portion is missing. The sample includes roughly 970 clones, over 70% of them seen just once. The receptor comes from a person between 25 and 80 years old with non-small cell lung cancer. The source material was tumor tissue, sampled at baseline. The chain joins TRBV6-6 to TRBJ2-7, with D perhaps TRBD1 or TRBD2 (5 bases each). The CDR3 bases are TGTGCCAGCGGGGGTACCCAGGTAACGGCCGAGCAGTACTTC. Encoded protein: CASGGTQVTAEQYF.